These T cell receptor beta chains were read from a single sample in a study of CD8 T cells in ankylosing spondylitis. MiXCR was run by TCRdb on the 5' RACE reads, yielding one entry per CDR3 protein. Of roughly 150,000 distinct CDR3 sequences in the sample, about 32% were seen once. The source material was synovial fluid, either unsorted or a sorted T cell fraction (not recorded which). The receptors were gathered from a male donor with ankylosing spondylitis. CDR3s include the opening cysteine and the closing phenylalanine or tryptophan. The D gene is left open where the match is weak. Clone size is shown for a subset of rows, as once, few, many or a class of expanded clone.

j_call | v_call | d_call | clone_size | cdr3_aa | cdr3_nt
TRBJ2-5 | TRBV16 | - | - | CASSHLRQGTQETQYF | TGTGCCAGCAGCCACCTCCGTCAGGGGACCCAAGAGACCCAGTACTTC
TRBJ1-2 | TRBV3-1 | TRBD1 | - | CASSPRIGAGGAYGYTF | TGTGCCAGCAGCCCGAGGATCGGAGCAGGGGGCGCCTATGGCTACACCTTC
TRBJ1-2 | TRBV14 | TRBD1 | - | CASSQEQGVLGYTF | TGTGCCAGCAGCCAAGAACAGGGGGTTCTTGGCTACACCTTC
TRBJ2-2 | TRBV7-3 | - | - | CASSPRGTGELFF | TGTGCCAGCAGCCCCCGTGGCACCGGGGAGCTGTTTTTT
TRBJ1-4 | TRBV7-8 | - | - | CASSQGSQAPPNEKLFF | TGTGCCAGCAGCCAGGGGTCCCAGGCACCTCCCAATGAAAAACTGTTTTTT
TRBJ2-1 | TRBV5-1 | - | many | CASSLGVNEQFF | TGCGCCAGCAGCTTGGGGGTCAATGAGCAGTTCTTC
TRBJ2-1 | TRBV6-2/TRBV6-3 | - | - | CASSPAMGSYNEQFF | TGTGCCAGCAGTCCCGCTATGGGCTCCTACAATGAGCAGTTCTTC
TRBJ2-2 | TRBV6-2/TRBV6-3 | - | - | CASSRGAWELFF | TGTGCCAGCAGCAGGGGGGCGTGGGAGCTGTTTTTT
TRBJ1-2 | TRBV29-1 | TRBD1 | - | CSGGQGAMGYTF | TGCAGCGGAGGACAGGGGGCGATGGGCTACACCTTC
TRBJ2-3 | TRBV7-9 | - | - | CASSLVLAGPRDTQYF | TGTGCCAGCAGCTTAGTCCTTGCGGGGCCGCGGGATACGCAGTATTTT
TRBJ1-4 | TRBV20-1 | TRBD1 | few | CSATGDRNEKLFF | TGCAGTGCTACGGGGGACAGGAATGAAAAACTGTTTTTT
TRBJ2-5 | TRBV5-8 | TRBD2 | - | CASSFHPSGRGGTQYF | TGTGCCAGCAGCTTCCACCCTAGCGGGAGGGGCGGGACCCAGTACTTC
TRBJ2-1 | TRBV6-2/TRBV6-3 | - | many | CASRGDFSYNEQFF | TGTGCCAGCAGAGGGGACTTCTCCTACAATGAGCAGTTCTTC
TRBJ2-3 | TRBV7-2 | - | - | CASSPDYLSTDTQYF | TGTGCCAGCAGCCCGGACTACCTGAGCACAGATACGCAGTATTTT
TRBJ2-5 | TRBV7-8 | TRBD2 | many | CASSLVTAGGRQETQYF | TGTGCCAGCAGCTTAGTCACGGCGGGAGGGCGACAAGAGACCCAGTACTTC
TRBJ2-3 | TRBV4-1 | - | few | CASSQGSGPQTDTQYF | TGCGCCAGCAGCCAAGGGTCAGGGCCCCAAACAGATACGCAGTATTTT